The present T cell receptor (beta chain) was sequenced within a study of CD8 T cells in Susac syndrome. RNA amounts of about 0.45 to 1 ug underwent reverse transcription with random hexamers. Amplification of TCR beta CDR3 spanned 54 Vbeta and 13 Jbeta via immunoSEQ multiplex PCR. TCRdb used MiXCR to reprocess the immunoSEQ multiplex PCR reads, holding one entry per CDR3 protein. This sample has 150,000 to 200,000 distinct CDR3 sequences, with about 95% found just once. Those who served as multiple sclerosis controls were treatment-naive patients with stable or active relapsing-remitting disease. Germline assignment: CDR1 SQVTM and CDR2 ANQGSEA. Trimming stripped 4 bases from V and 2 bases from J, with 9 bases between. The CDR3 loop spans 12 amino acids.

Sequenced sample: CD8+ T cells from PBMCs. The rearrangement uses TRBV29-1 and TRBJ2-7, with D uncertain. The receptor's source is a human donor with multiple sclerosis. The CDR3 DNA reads TGCAGCGTTGTAGCCGTCCCCTACGAGCAGTACTTC. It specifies CSVVAVPYEQYF.